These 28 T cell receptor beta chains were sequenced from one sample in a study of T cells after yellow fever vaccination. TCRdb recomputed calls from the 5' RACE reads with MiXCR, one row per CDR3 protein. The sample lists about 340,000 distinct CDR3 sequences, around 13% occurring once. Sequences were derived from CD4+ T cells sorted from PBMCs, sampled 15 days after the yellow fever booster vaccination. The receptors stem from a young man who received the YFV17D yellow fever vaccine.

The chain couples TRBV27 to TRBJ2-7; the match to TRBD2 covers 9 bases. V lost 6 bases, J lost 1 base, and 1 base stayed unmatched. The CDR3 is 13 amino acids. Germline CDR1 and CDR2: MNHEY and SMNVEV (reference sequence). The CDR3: CASRLAGSYEQYF. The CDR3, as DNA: TGTGCCAGCAGGCTAGCGGGGTCCTACGAGCAGTACTTC.

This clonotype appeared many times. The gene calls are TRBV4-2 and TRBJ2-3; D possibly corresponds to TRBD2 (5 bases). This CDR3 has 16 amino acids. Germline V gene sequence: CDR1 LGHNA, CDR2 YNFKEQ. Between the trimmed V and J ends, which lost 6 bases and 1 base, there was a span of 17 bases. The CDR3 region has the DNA TGTGCCAGCAGGACAATCGGGGTACCTGGCACAGATACGCAGTATTTT. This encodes CASRTIGVPGTDTQYF.

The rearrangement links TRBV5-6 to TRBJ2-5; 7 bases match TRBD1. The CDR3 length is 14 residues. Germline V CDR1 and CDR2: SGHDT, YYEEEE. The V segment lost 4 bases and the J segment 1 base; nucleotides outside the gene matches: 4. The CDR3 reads CASSVGTVQETQYF. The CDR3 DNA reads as TGTGCCAGCAGCGTTGGGACAGTCCAAGAGACCCAGTACTTC.

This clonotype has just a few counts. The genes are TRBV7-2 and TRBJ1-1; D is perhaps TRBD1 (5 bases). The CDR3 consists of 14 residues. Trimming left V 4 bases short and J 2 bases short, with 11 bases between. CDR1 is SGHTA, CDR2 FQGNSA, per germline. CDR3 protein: CASSSGLTNTEAFF. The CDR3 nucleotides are TGTGCCAGCAGCTCGGGACTAACAAACACTGAAGCTTTCTTT.

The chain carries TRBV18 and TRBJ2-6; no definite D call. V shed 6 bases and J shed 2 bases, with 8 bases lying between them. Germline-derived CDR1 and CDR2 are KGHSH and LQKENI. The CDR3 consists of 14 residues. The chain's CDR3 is CASSPNTGANVLTF. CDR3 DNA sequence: TGTGCCAGCTCGCCCAACACTGGGGCCAACGTCCTGACTTTC.

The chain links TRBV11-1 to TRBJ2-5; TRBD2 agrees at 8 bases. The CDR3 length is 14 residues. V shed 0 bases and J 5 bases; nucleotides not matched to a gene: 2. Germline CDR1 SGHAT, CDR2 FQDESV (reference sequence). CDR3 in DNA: TGTGCCAGCAGCTTAGCCCGGGGGGGGGAGACCCAGTACTTC. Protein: CASSLARGGETQYF.

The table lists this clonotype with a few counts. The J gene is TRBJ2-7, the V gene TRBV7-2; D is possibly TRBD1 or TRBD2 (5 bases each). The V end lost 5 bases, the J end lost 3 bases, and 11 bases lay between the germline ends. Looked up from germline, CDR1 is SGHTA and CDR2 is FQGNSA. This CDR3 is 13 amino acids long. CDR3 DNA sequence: TGTGCCAGCAGCCCCCGGGACGGCTACGAGCAGTACTTC. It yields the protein CASSPRDGYEQYF.

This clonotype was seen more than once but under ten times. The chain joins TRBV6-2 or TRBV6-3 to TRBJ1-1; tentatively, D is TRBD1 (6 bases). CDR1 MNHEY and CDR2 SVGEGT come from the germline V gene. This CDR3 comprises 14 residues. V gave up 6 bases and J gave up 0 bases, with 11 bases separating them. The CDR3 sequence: CASRRDTLNTEAFF. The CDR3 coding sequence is TGTGCCAGCAGGAGGGACACCCTGAACACTGAAGCTTTCTTT.

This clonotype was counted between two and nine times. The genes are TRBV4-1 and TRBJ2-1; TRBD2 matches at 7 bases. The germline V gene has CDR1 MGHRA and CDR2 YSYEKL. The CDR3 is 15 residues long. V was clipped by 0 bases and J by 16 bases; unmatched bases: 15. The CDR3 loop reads CASSQDPALPRGSFF. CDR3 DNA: TGCGCCAGCAGCCAAGATCCCGCATTGCCGCGGGGGTCTTTCTTC.

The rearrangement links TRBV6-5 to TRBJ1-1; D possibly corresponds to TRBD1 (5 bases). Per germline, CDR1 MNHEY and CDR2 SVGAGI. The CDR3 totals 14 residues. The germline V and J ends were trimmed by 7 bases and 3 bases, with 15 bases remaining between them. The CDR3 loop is CASKPYGAHTEAFF. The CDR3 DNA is TGTGCCAGCAAGCCTTATGGGGCGCACACTGAAGCTTTCTTT.

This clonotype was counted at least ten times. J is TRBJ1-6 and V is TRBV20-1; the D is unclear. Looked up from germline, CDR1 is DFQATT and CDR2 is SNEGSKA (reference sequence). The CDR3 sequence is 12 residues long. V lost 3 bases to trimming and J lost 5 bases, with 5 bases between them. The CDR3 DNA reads TGCAGTGCTAGTCCAGATAATTCACCCCTCCACTTT. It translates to CSASPDNSPLHF.

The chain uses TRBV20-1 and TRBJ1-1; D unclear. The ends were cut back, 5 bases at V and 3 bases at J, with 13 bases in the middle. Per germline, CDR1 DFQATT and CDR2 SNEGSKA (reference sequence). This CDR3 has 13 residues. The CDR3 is CSAAPGGDTEAFF. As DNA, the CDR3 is TGCAGTGCTGCCCCAGGAGGCGACACTGAAGCTTTCTTT.

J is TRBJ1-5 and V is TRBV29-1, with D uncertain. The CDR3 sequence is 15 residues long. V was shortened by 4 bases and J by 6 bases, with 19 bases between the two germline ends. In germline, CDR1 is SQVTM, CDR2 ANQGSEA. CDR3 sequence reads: CSVGIGLGSGQPQHF. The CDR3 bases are TGCAGCGTTGGGATCGGTCTAGGGTCTGGTCAGCCCCAGCATTTT.

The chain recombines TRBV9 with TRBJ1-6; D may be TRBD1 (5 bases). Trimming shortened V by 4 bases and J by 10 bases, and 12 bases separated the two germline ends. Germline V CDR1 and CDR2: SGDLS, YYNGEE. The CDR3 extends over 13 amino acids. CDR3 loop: CASSYAGPSPLHF. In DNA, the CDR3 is TGTGCCAGCAGCTATGCGGGGCCCTCACCCCTCCACTTT. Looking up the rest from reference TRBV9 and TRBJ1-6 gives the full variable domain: DSGVTQTPKHLITATGQRVTLRCSPRSGDLSVYWYQQSLDQGLQFLIQYYNGEERAKGNILERFSAQQFPDLHSELNLSSLELGDSALYFCASSYAGPSPLHFGNGTRLTVT.

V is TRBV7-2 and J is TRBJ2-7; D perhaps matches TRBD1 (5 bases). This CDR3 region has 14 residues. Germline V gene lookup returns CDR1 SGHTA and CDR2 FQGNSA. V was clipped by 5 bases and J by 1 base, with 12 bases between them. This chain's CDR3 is CASSTYDRSYEQYF. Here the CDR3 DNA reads TGTGCCAGCAGCACATACGACAGATCCTACGAGCAGTACTTC.

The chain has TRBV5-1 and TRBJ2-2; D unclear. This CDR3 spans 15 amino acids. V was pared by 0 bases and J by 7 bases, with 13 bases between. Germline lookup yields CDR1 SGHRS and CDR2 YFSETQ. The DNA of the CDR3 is TGCGCCAGCAGCTTGGTAATTGGTCAGTACGGGGAGCTGTTTTTT. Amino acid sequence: CASSLVIGQYGELFF.

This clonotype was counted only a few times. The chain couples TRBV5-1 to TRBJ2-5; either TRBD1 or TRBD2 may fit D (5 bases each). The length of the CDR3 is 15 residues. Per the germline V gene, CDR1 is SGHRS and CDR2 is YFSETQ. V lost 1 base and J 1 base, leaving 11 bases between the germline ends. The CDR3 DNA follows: TGCGCCAGCAGCTTGAACGGGGACCCCCAAGAGACCCAGTACTTC. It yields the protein CASSLNGDPQETQYF.

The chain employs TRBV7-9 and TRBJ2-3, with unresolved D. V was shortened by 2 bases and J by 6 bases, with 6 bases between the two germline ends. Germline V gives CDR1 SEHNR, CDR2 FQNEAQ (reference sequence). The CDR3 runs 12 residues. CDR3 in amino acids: CASSLYIDTQYF. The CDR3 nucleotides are TGTGCCAGCAGCTTATATATCGATACGCAGTATTTT. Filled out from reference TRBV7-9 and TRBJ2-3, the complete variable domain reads DTGVSQNPRHKITKRGQNVTFRCDPISEHNRLYWYRQTLGQGPEFLTYFQNEAQLEKSRLLSDRFSAERPKGSFSTLEIQRTEQGDSAMYLCASSLYIDTQYFGPGTRLTVL.

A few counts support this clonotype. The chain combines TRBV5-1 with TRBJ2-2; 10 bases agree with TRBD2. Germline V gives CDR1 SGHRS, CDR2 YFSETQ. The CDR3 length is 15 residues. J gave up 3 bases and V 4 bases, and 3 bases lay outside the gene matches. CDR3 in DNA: TGCGCCAGCAGCGAAACTAGCGGGGACACCGGGGAGCTGTTTTTT. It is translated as CASSETSGDTGELFF.

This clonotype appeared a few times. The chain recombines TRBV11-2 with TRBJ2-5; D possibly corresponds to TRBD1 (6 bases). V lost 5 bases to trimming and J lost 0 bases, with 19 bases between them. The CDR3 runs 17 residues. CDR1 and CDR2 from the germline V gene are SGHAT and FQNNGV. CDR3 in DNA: TGTGCCAGCAGCACCGGGTCCGGGACATTGTACCAAGAGACCCAGTACTTC. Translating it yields CASSTGSGTLYQETQYF.

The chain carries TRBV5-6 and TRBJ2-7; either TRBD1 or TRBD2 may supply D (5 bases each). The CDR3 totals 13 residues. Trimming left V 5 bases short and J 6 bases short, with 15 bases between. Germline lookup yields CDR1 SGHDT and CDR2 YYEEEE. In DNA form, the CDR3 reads TGTGCCAGCAGTCCCGGGGCAGGCGGCGAGCAGTACGTC. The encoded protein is CASSPGAGGEQYV.

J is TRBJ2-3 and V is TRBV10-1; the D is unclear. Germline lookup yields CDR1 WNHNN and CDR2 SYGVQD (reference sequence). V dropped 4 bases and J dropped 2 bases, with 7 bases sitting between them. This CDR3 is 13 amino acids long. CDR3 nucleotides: TGCGCCAGCAGTGCCAGGAACACAGATACGCAGTATTTT. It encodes CASSARNTDTQYF.

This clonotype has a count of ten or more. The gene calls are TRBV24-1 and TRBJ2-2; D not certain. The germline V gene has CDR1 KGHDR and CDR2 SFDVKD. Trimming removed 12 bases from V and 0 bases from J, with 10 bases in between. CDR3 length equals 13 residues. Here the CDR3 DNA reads TGTGCCGCCTCACCCGCGAACACCGGGGAGCTGTTTTTT. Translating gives CAASPANTGELFF.

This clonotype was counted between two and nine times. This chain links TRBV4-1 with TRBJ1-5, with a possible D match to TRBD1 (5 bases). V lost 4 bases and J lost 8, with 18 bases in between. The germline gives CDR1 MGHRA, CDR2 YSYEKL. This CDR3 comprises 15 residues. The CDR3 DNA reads TGCGCCAGCAGCCGCAAGACAGCGGCGGGTGAGCCCCAGCATTTT. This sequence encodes CASSRKTAAGEPQHF.

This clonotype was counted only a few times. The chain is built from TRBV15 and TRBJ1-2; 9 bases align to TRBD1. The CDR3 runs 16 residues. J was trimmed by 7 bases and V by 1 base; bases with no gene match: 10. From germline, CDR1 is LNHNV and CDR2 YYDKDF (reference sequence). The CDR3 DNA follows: TGTGCCACCAGCAGAGGCCCCTCCGGGACAGGGTTTGGCTACACCTTC. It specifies CATSRGPSGTGFGYTF.

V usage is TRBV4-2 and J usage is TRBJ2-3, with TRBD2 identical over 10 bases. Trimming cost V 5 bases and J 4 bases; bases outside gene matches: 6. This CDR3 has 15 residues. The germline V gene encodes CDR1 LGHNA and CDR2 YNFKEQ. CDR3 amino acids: CASSYKRGGADTQYF. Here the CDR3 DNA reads TGTGCCAGCAGCTACAAGCGGGGGGGGGCAGATACGCAGTATTTT.

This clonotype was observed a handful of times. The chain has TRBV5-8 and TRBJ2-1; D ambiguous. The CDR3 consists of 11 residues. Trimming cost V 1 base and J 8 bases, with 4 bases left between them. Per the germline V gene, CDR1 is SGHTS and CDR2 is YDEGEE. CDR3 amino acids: CASSLYHEQFF. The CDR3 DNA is TGTGCCAGCAGCTTGTACCATGAGCAGTTCTTC.

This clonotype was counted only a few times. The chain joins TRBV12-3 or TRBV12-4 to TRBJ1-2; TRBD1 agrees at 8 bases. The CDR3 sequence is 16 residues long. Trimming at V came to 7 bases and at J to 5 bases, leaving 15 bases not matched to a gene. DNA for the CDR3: TGTGCCAGCACCTTCCTAGGGACAGGACGACGTTATGGCTACACCTTC. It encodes CASTFLGTGRRYGYTF.